The entry below describes one TCR beta chain. Antigen specificity is unknown. Trimming took off 0 bases at V and 2 bases at J, with 4 bases between the two ends. Germline V gives CDR1 LGHNA, CDR2 YSLEER. The CDR3 runs to 14 residues. This entry belongs to a study of T-cell reconstitution after alpha-beta-depleted transplantation in children. Study results and caveats: It was surviving recipient T cells and thymic progenitors that gave some patients high TCRbeta diversity at day 60. In patients about two months after transplant, alpha-beta T cells reportedly arose from several hundred expanded graft clones.

Preparation of the TCRbeta library involved a method that used unique molecular identifiers. TCRdb re-called the PCR reads with MiXCR, one entry per CDR3 protein. The sample lists about 76,000 distinct CDR3 sequences; 14% were seen once. The TCR sequence derives from a male patient aged 2 to 9 who had a stem cell transplant for acute lymphoblastic leukemia, so the T cells may come from the graft donor. The genes are TRBV4-3 and TRBJ2-2; D remains ambiguous. The source was PBMCs, mostly from graft donor cells, collected 180 days after TCRalphabeta/CD19-depleted stem cell transplant. In DNA, the CDR3 is TGCGCCAGCAGCCAAGACAGAAACACCGGGGAGCTGTTTTTT. Its protein product is CASSQDRNTGELFF.